The rows below give T cell receptor beta chains drawn from one sample of a study of CD8 T cells in Susac syndrome. TCRdb independently ran MiXCR on the immunoSEQ multiplex PCR reads; one entry per CDR3 protein. The profile shows around 200,000 distinct CDR3 sequences, 95% of them singletons. Sequenced material: CD4+ T cells from PBMCs. These receptors all come from a human donor with multiple sclerosis. The CDR3 runs from the conserved cysteine through the conserved F or W. A D gene is named only where the DNA matches it firmly. Clone size is given for some rows only: seen once, a few or many times, or a class if the clone is expanded.

v_call	clone_size	j_call	d_call	cdr3_nt	cdr3_aa
TRBV3-1	NA	TRBJ2-4	NA	TGTGCCAGCAGCCAAACCGGGGAAAACATTCAGTACTTC	CASSQTGENIQYF
TRBV3-1	NA	TRBJ1-2	NA	TGTGCCAGCAGCCAAGATTCATCCCGGGGCCGTGGCTACACCTTC	CASSQDSSRGRGYTF
TRBV20-1	NA	TRBJ1-5	NA	TGCAGTGCTAGAGTAGCAGGCCTCAATCAGCCCCAGCATTTT	CSARVAGLNQPQHF
TRBV5-4	NA	TRBJ2-5	NA	TGTGCCGTTTCGGGAGCGCAAGAGACCCAGTACTTC	CAVSGAQETQYF
TRBV19	NA	TRBJ2-6	NA	TGTGCCAGTAGTATCCCCGGCAGGGTGACCTCTGGGGCCAACGTCCTGACTTTC	CASSIPGRVTSGANVLTF
TRBV5-6	once	TRBJ2-1	NA	TGTGCCAGCAGCTTGAGGCTAGGTCTGTTCAATGAGCAGTTCTTC	CASSLRLGLFNEQFF
TRBV12-3/TRBV12-4	NA	TRBJ2-5	TRBD1	TGTGCTAGCAGCCTGGGGACAGCCCAAGAGACCCAGTACTTC	CASSLGTAQETQYF
TRBV3-1	NA	TRBJ2-1	TRBD2	TGTGCCAGCAGCCAAAATATAGCGGGGGCATACGAGCAGTTCTTC	CASSQNIAGAYEQFF
TRBV20-1	NA	TRBJ2-5	TRBD2	TGCAGTGCCTTCGGACTAGCGGGCCAAGAGACCCAGTACTTC	CSAFGLAGQETQYF
TRBV7-9	NA	TRBJ2-1	NA	TGTGCCAGCAGCTTAGAGCTAGCTAACAATGAGCAGTTCTTC	CASSLELANNEQFF
TRBV7-6	NA	TRBJ1-1	NA	TGTGCCAGCAGCTTTGGGGGAAAGGCTGAAGCTTTCTTT	CASSFGGKAEAFF
TRBV30	NA	TRBJ1-2	NA	TGTGCCTGGAGTGTACGGGCGGGATTTGGCTACACCTTC	CAWSVRAGFGYTF
TRBV30	NA	TRBJ1-2	TRBD1	TGTGCCTGGAGGGGACAGGGAGGAAACTATGGCTACACCTTC	CAWRGQGGNYGYTF
TRBV29-1	NA	TRBJ2-5	TRBD2	TGCAGCGTTGGAGCTAGCGGGGCCCGAGAGACCCAGTACTTC	CSVGASGARETQYF